The clone carrying this T cell receptor beta chain was seen more than once but under ten times. Its antigen is not identified. The J segment lost 6 bases and the V segment lost 6 bases, leaving 11 bases of the junction unmatched. CDR1 and CDR2 (germline): MGHRA, YSYEKL. The CDR3 extends over 16 amino acids. This record belongs to a study of T cell repertoires in cytomegalovirus infection. Whole-study context: Indications came from public TCR beta signatures; they pointed to CMV infection and to a matching HLA type. Study outcomes and limitations: The ex vivo response was dominated by HLA-C-restricted CMV-specific TCR beta clonotypes.

In TCRdb, the reads were re-called with MiXCR into one record per CDR3 protein. The profile shows roughly 700,000 distinct CDR3 sequences, roughly 36% of them singletons. The chain is built from TRBV4-1 and TRBJ2-2; TRBD1 matches at 9 bases. The clonotype was recovered from a human donor in good health (CMV status not recorded). Some clones in this sample may be carry-over from other donors' samples. This specimen consisted of cultured PBMCs, obtained from culture after CMV antigen stimulation. Here the CDR3 reads CASRLTGGWGSGELFF. The CDR3 DNA reads TGCGCCAGCAGACTTACAGGGGGCTGGGGTTCCGGGGAGCTGTTTTTT.